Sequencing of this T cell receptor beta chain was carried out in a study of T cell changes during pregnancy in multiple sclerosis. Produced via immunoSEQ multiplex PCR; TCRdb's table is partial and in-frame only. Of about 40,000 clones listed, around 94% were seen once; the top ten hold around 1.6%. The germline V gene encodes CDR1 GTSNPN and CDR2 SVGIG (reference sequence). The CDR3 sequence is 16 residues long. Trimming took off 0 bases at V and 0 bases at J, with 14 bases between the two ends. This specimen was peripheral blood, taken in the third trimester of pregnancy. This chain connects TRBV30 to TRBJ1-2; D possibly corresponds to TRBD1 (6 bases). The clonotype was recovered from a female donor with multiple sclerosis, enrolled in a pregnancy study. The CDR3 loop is CAWSVWEAGANYGYTF. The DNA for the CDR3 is TGTGCCTGGAGTGTATGGGAAGCAGGGGCTAACTATGGCTACACCTTC.